This T cell receptor (beta chain) originates from a study of identical twins. TCRdb reprocessed the 5' RACE reads via MiXCR and lists one record per CDR3 protein. The sample carries fewer than 500,000 distinct CDR3 sequences, approximately 24% recorded once. These data were also filed under a second study, of T cells expressing NK-cell markers.

This clonotype was sampled from a woman aged 18-35 years in good health. The material sequenced was CD4+ T cells sorted from blood.

The CDR3, as DNA: TGTGCCGGAGTTAGCACGGGGACTGAAGCTTTCTTT. It codes for CAGVSTGTEAFF. The chain employs TRBV30 and TRBJ1-1, with D uncertain. Per the germline V gene, CDR1 is GTSNPN and CDR2 is SVGIG (reference sequence). Trimming took off 8 bases at V and 5 bases at J, with 15 bases between the two ends. The CDR3 extends over 12 amino acids.